Following are 14 T cell receptor beta chains from one sample sequenced in a study of T cell responses to AZD1222 COVID-19 vaccine (dated by TCRdb to about 2021). The library was made by the immunoSEQ multiplex PCR assay. What TCRdb holds here is the immuneACCESS table cut down to in-frame rearrangements. Part of the clones is not present; checked against another copy, under half of the missing clones reflect an unresolved V gene, and the others are unexplained. Across this sample there are about 95,000 clones, with about 89% seen only once. The top ten clones comprise 3.7% of the sample. The time point label, read with the paper, signifies: baseline before first vaccination. This specimen consisted of peripheral blood, obtained on day 0 of AZD1222 vaccination. The receptors shown here come from an adult in good health.

The chain is built from TRBV19 and TRBJ2-2; 7 positions agree with TRBD2. The ends lost 5 bases at V and 4 bases at J; junction bases unmatched: 13. This CDR3 has 17 residues. The germline CDR1 and CDR2 sequences are LNHDA and SQIVND (reference sequence). CDR3 DNA sequence: TGTGCCAGTAGTCTCGGTGGAGCGGGGATTCCCACCGGGGAGCTGTTTTTT. It is translated as CASSLGGAGIPTGELFF.

The chain recombines TRBV4-1 with TRBJ2-7, with 9 positions matching TRBD1. The germline V gene has CDR1 MGHRA and CDR2 YSYEKL. The CDR3 runs 18 residues. Germline trimming cut 4 bases from V and 2 bases from J; bases unmatched to any gene: 15. CDR3 amino acids: CASSLQATGGPLTYEQYF. Here the CDR3 DNA reads TGCGCCAGCAGCCTCCAAGCCACAGGGGGCCCCCTTACCTACGAGCAGTACTTC.

This chain uses TRBV29-1 with TRBJ1-6; no firm D call. The CDR3 covers 13 residues. The V gene lost 4 bases and the J gene lost 8 bases, with 12 bases spanning the gap. Germline V CDR1 and CDR2: SQVTM, ANQGSEA. This chain's CDR3 is CSVGGGRDSPLHF. DNA of the CDR3: TGCAGCGTTGGGGGAGGGCGTGATTCACCCCTCCACTTT.

The V and J genes are TRBV28 and TRBJ2-7; tentatively, D is TRBD1 or TRBD2 (5 bases each). Trimming cost V 5 bases and J 0 bases, with 8 bases left between them. Germline CDR1 reads MDHEN; CDR2 reads SYDVKM. The length of the CDR3 is 13 residues. This CDR3 reads CASSPGSSYEQYF. The CDR3 DNA reads as TGTGCCAGCAGTCCAGGGAGCTCCTACGAGCAGTACTTC. Combining the CDR3 with reference TRBV28 and TRBJ2-7 gives the whole variable domain DVKVTQSSRYLVKRTGEKVFLECVQDMDHENMFWYRQDPGLGLRLIYFSYDVKMKEKGDIPEGYSVSREKKERFSLILESASTNQTSMYLCASSPGSSYEQYFGPGTRLTVT.

The chain employs TRBV5-5 and TRBJ1-1, with 7 bases that match TRBD1. Germline V gene sequence: CDR1 SGHKS, CDR2 YYEKEE (reference sequence). V shed 0 bases and J 1 base; nucleotides not matched to a gene: 9. This CDR3 has 17 amino acids. The CDR3 loop is CASSLGPRDSWNTEAFF. The CDR3 bases are TGTGCCAGCAGCTTGGGGCCCCGGGACAGCTGGAACACTGAAGCTTTCTTT.

The rearrangement links TRBV19 to TRBJ1-5, with 7 bases that match TRBD1. Germline loops: CDR1 LNHDA, CDR2 SQIVND (reference sequence). This CDR3 region has 15 residues. Unmatched junction bases numbered 11, after V lost 8 bases and J lost 4 bases. CDR3 sequence: CASRPSGQLNQPQHF. CDR3 coding DNA: TGTGCCAGTCGGCCTTCGGGACAGTTGAATCAGCCCCAGCATTTT.

CDR3 sequence: CASSARTGAHYGYTF. DNA for the CDR3: TGTGCCAGTAGTGCTCGAACCGGGGCTCACTATGGCTACACCTTC. V usage is TRBV19 and J usage is TRBJ1-2, with a possible D match to TRBD1 (5 bases). V was shortened by 5 bases and J by 3 bases, with 16 bases between the two germline ends. Germline V gives CDR1 LNHDA, CDR2 SQIVND (reference sequence). This CDR3 comprises 15 residues.

The chain recombines TRBV6-4 with TRBJ1-5; D is perhaps TRBD1 (5 bases). Trimming cost V 3 bases and J 4 bases, with 10 bases left between them. Germline V gives CDR1 MRHNA, CDR2 SNTAGT. CDR3 size: 14 residues. This CDR3 is CASSEVGGNQPQHF. In DNA, the CDR3 is TGTGCCAGCAGTGAAGTTGGGGGAAATCAGCCCCAGCATTTT.

The CDR3 DNA sequence: TGTGCCAGCAGCTTGAATGGGGAGGGGGCTAACTATGGCTACACCTTC. This sequence encodes CASSLNGEGANYGYTF. This sequence joins TRBV5-5 and TRBJ1-2; a possible D gene is TRBD1 (6 bases). The CDR3 runs to 16 residues. The ends were cut back, 1 base at V and 0 bases at J, with 13 bases in the middle. The germline CDR1 and CDR2 sequences are SGHKS and YYEKEE (reference sequence). Complete variable domain (other parts from reference TRBV5-5 and TRBJ1-2): DAGVTQSPTHLIKTRGQQVTLRCSPISGHKSVSWYQQVLGQGPQFIFQYYEKEERGRGNFPDRFSARQFPNYSSELNVNALLLGDSALYLCASSLNGEGANYGYTFGSGTRLTVV.

This rearrangement joins TRBV4-1 to TRBJ1-1, with a weak D call TRBD1 (5 bases). This CDR3 has 13 amino acids. Trimming stripped 8 bases from V and 5 bases from J, with 15 bases between. CDR1 is MGHRA, CDR2 YSYEKL, per germline. CDR3 sequence reads: CASGGSGITEAFF. Written as DNA, the CDR3 is TGCGCCAGCGGGGGTAGTGGTATAACTGAAGCTTTCTTT.

The J gene is TRBJ1-1, the V gene TRBV6-2 or TRBV6-3; 9 nucleotides match TRBD1. The length of the CDR3 is 17 residues. Germline loops: CDR1 MNHEY, CDR2 SVGEGT. V lost 4 bases and J lost 0; bases outside the gene matches: 9. CDR3 residues: CASSSGQGFLLNTEAFF. CDR3 nucleotides: TGTGCCAGCAGTTCGGGACAGGGATTTTTGTTGAACACTGAAGCTTTCTTT.

The CDR3 loop is CASSLSDYQPQHF. Here the CDR3 DNA reads TGTGCCAGCAGCTTATCTGATTATCAGCCCCAGCATTTT. The rearrangement uses TRBV7-2 and TRBJ1-5; D is unresolved. The CDR3 is made up of 13 amino acids. Germline V lookup: CDR1 SGHTA, CDR2 FQGNSA. The V end was cut by 2 bases, the J end by 5 bases, with 7 bases between.

The CDR3 coding sequence is TGTGCCAGCAGTCTGATTCAGGCAGATACGCAGTATTTT. This translates into CASSLIQADTQYF. This chain links TRBV27 with TRBJ2-3; D gene uncertain. The CDR3 totals 13 residues. The germline gives CDR1 MNHEY, CDR2 SMNVEV (reference sequence). V was trimmed by 5 bases and J by 4 bases, leaving 10 bases between them.

This chain uses TRBV7-5 with TRBJ1-1; the table assigns TRBD1, which was not confirmed against the DNA. TRBV7-5 is a pseudogene. The CDR3 runs 18 residues. The CDR3 loop reads CARSHEAGTVSMNTEAFF. The CDR3 region has the DNA TGTGCCAGAAGCCATGAAGCCGGGACAGTCTCTATGAACACTGAAGCTTTCTTT.